This TCR beta chain was recovered during a study of long-term antiretroviral therapy in people with HIV. Assay version v3.0 of immunoSEQ was used, and it was run at survey level. Generated by immunoSEQ multiplex PCR, the TCRdb table keeps only in-frame clones and is missing some. The data hold about 30,000 clones, with over 75% observed a single time. This clone was counted between two and nine times. HIV-positive participants were all treated in the United States. CDR1 MNHEY and CDR2 SVGAGI come from the germline V gene. V dropped 6 bases and J dropped 7 bases, with 19 bases sitting between them. The CDR3 is made up of 14 amino acids.

The starting material was unsorted PBMCs, obtained 3 years after starting antiretroviral therapy. This clonotype was sampled from a middle-aged man with HIV. The chain joins TRBV6-5 to TRBJ2-7, with D maybe TRBD2 (6 bases). CDR3 nucleotide sequence: TGTGCCAGCAGAGCGGCGGGATCATTACGAGAGCAGTACTTC. Translating gives CASRAAGSLREQYF.